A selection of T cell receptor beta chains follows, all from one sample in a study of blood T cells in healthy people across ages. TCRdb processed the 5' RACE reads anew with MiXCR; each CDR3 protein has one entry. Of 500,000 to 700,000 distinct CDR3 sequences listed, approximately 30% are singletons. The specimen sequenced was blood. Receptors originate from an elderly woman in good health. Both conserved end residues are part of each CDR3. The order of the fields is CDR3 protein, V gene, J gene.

CDR3aa: CASSQESRGGSYGYTF; v_gene: TRBV4-2; j_gene: TRBJ1-2
CDR3aa: CSARLVQETRFF; v_gene: TRBV20-1; j_gene: TRBJ2-1
CDR3aa: CASSSRREHNEQFF; v_gene: TRBV11-3; j_gene: TRBJ2-1
CDR3aa: CASSLETGGTTDTQYF; v_gene: TRBV7-2; j_gene: TRBJ2-3
CDR3aa: CASSLGKRLWGYTEAFF; v_gene: TRBV5-1; j_gene: TRBJ1-1
CDR3aa: CASSHVEGEKLFF; v_gene: TRBV14; j_gene: TRBJ1-4
CDR3aa: CASSLAPSNQPQHF; v_gene: TRBV5-6; j_gene: TRBJ1-5
CDR3aa: CASSSLLAGRLGTQYF; v_gene: TRBV27; j_gene: TRBJ2-3
CDR3aa: CAWGQGNDQPQHF; v_gene: TRBV30; j_gene: TRBJ1-5
CDR3aa: CASSFIGDGEQYF; v_gene: TRBV5-1; j_gene: TRBJ2-7
CDR3aa: CSAPGQGYEQYF; v_gene: TRBV20-1; j_gene: TRBJ2-7
CDR3aa: CVGSDPTGGNYGYTF; v_gene: TRBV25-1; j_gene: TRBJ1-2
CDR3aa: CASSYDGGRAHGYTF; v_gene: TRBV6-6; j_gene: TRBJ1-2
CDR3aa: CASSYSIARDEQFF; v_gene: TRBV6-5; j_gene: TRBJ2-1
CDR3aa: CASSLELSYGYTF; v_gene: TRBV6-1; j_gene: TRBJ1-2
CDR3aa: CASSEGSETQYF; v_gene: TRBV6-1; j_gene: TRBJ2-5
CDR3aa: CSASYHRAQTQYF; v_gene: TRBV20-1; j_gene: TRBJ2-5
CDR3aa: CAISDGPGGGYTF; v_gene: TRBV10-3; j_gene: TRBJ1-2
CDR3aa: CSVVTDNQPQHF; v_gene: TRBV29-1; j_gene: TRBJ1-5
CDR3aa: CASSWTAYGYTF; v_gene: TRBV6-2/TRBV6-3; j_gene: TRBJ1-2
CDR3aa: CSTRDFDEQFF; v_gene: TRBV29-1; j_gene: TRBJ2-1
CDR3aa: CASSLGGAFRGANYGYTF; v_gene: TRBV7-2; j_gene: TRBJ1-2
CDR3aa: CASSSGSVSDTQYF; v_gene: TRBV5-1; j_gene: TRBJ2-3
CDR3aa: CAGSRVPDRGYGYTF; v_gene: TRBV3-1; j_gene: TRBJ1-2
CDR3aa: CASSQEPQVDEQYF; v_gene: TRBV4-1; j_gene: TRBJ2-7